This paragraph reports one T cell receptor (beta chain). Repertoires were generated with immunoSEQ multiplex PCR, while TCRdb's copy carries only in-frame clones and drops some. The data show 25,000 to 35,000 clones, about 83% seen once. This specimen belongs to a study of OX40 agonist ivuxolimab in advanced cancers. Study in general: Ivuxolimab was delivered to patients intravenously every 2 weeks at doses spanning 0.01 to 10 mg/kg. Hepatocellular carcinoma, melanoma, renal cell or head and neck cancer occurred in dose-escalation patients.

V was pared by 6 bases and J by 6 bases, with 17 bases between. Germline V gene lookup returns CDR1 LNHDA and CDR2 SQIVND (reference sequence). The CDR3 sequence is 15 residues long. The chain joins TRBV19 to TRBJ2-2, with D possibly being TRBD2 (5 bases). The receptor was derived from an adult with an advanced solid tumor such as melanoma, head and neck, liver or kidney cancer. Source: CD4+ or CD8+ T cells sorted from blood, taken in a trial of the OX40 agonist ivuxolimab. CDR3 coding DNA: TGTGCCAGTAGCACCCTGCGGGTCGGTCCCGGGGAGCTGTTTTTT. Encoded protein: CASSTLRVGPGELFF.